This T cell receptor beta chain was found in a study of cytomegalovirus exposure and HLA in healthy donors. Study-wide findings and caveats: The study designated fewer than 200 TCR beta chains cytomegalovirus-associated. Because they were indistinguishable, some V segments, including TRBV6-2 and TRBV6-3, were excluded.

V was pared by 6 bases and J by 1 base, with 15 bases between. The CDR3 loop spans 15 amino acids. The germline gives CDR1 SNHLY, CDR2 FYNNEI. In the PCR, 60 Vbeta and 13 Jbeta primers were used. The assay was immunoSEQ multiplex PCR, and TCRdb's table has in-frame clones only and misses some. The sample contains almost 200,000 clones, around 85% of which appear only once. This clone showed up just a few times. Its antigen is unidentified. This chain uses TRBV2 with TRBJ1-1; a weak D match, TRBD1 (6 bases). The sequence came from a woman aged 50 to 60 in good health and CMV-seronegative. Source material: PBMCs. The CDR3 sequence is CASRLQGNRNTEAFF. The CDR3 region has the DNA TGTGCCAGCAGATTACAGGGAAATCGGAACACTGAAGCTTTCTTT.